This TCR beta chain was captured by sequencing in a study of CD8+CD57+ T cells in acquired aplastic anemia. Study summary: Sorted CD4+ and CD8+ cells yielded DNA averaging approximately 3 ug. The study, taken as a whole, reports: The same twenty-nine CD8+ CDR3 sequences occurred in patients and in controls.

Notes on this clonotype: Its cognate antigen is unknown.

Using genomic DNA as the template, TCR beta VDJ and CDR3 profiling was carried out. Via MiXCR, TCRdb re-called the reads, giving one row per CDR3 protein. The sample contains hundreds of thousands of distinct CDR3 sequences, 25% to 40% of which appear only once. In patients chosen for sequencing, flow cytometry had shown CD8+CD57+ cell expansion. Germline V CDR1 and CDR2: SGHRS, YFSETQ. This CDR3 has 14 residues. The ends were cut back, 7 bases at V and 0 bases at J, with 13 bases in the middle. The rearrangement joins TRBV5-1 to TRBJ1-1, with no clear D. This clonotype was obtained from a human donor with aplastic anemia. Sequenced input: sorted CD4+, CD8+, or CD8+CD57+ T cells (not recorded which) from PBMCs. CDR3 loop: CASGSGILNTEAFF. CDR3 nucleotides: TGCGCCAGCGGATCCGGGATCCTGAACACTGAAGCTTTCTTT.